This T cell receptor (beta chain) stems from a study of OX40 agonist ivuxolimab in advanced cancers. Overall study: Earlier anti-PD-1, anti-PD-L1 or anti-CTLA-4 therapy was permitted; around 40% had received some. General study points: Among the lowest peripheral clonal expansion occurred in 0.1-3.0 mg/kg partial responders.

Here immunoSEQ multiplex PCR was the method, and the copy in TCRdb shows in-frame clones only, minus some. The sample includes 80,000 to 130,000 clones, around nine tenths of them seen just once. On this clone itself: As yet, its antigen is unknown.

The length of the CDR3 is 16 residues. Germline assignment: CDR1 LNHDA and CDR2 SQIVND (reference sequence). J lost 2 bases, V lost 2 bases, and 4 bases had no gene match. Researchers took blood at baseline, on cycle 4 day 1, and on cycle 7 day 1. The rearrangement joins TRBV19 to TRBJ2-5; 11 positions match TRBD2. This specimen was CD4+ or CD8+ T cells sorted from blood, taken in a trial of the OX40 agonist ivuxolimab. The sequence was obtained from an adult with an advanced solid tumor such as melanoma, head and neck, liver or kidney cancer. CDR3 loop: CASSITSGSLQETQYF. CDR3 nucleotide sequence: TGTGCCAGTAGTATAACTAGCGGGAGCCTTCAAGAGACCCAGTACTTC.